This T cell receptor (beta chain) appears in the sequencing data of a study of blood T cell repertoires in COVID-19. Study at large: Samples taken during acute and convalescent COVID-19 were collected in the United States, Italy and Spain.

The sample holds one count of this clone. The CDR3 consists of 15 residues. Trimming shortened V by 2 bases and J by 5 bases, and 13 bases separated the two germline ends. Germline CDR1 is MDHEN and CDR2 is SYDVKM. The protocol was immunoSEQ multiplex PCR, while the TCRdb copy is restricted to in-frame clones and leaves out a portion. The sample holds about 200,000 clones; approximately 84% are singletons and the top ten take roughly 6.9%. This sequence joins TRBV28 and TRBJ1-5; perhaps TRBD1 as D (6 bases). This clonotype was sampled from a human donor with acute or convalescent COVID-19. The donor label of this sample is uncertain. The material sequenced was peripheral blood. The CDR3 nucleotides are TGTGCCAGCAGTTTAGAGGGGGTCGGACATCAGCCCCAGCATTTT. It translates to CASSLEGVGHQPQHF.